The present entry profiles one T cell receptor (beta chain) with its context. Its antigen is not identified. Assay: immunoSEQ multiplex PCR; the TCRdb copy retains only in-frame clones and omits some. Among 45,000 to 50,000 clones, about 75% were seen once, and the ten largest hold over 9.5%. Following 10 days of culture, CD4+ T cells were isolated. The authors exchanged half the medium for IL-2 medium on days 3 and 7. This sample was included in a study of vaccination effects on CD4 cells after COVID-19. Study-level information: A couple of convalescent patients gave samples 16 days and one week before vaccination.

This TCR derives from a human donor who had a prior SARS-CoV-2 infection. The material sequenced was CD4+ T cells from PBMCs cultured without peptide, taken before COVID-19 vaccination.

CDR3 amino acids: CASSMSRAASMNTEAFF. The CDR3, as DNA: TGTGCCAGTAGTATGTCTCGGGCAGCTAGTATGAACACTGAAGCTTTCTTT. This sequence joins TRBV19 and TRBJ1-1; D remains ambiguous. V was pared by 3 bases and J by 0 bases, with 17 bases between. The CDR3 length is 17 residues. From germline, CDR1 is LNHDA and CDR2 SQIVND (reference sequence). Together with reference TRBV19 and TRBJ1-1, the CDR3 gives the full variable domain: DGGITQSPKYLFRKEGQNVTLSCEQNLNHDAMYWYRQDPGQGLRLIYYSQIVNDFQKGDIAEGYSVSREKKESFPLTVTSAQKNPTAFYLCASSMSRAASMNTEAFFGQGTRLTVV.